The entry that follows covers one TCR beta chain sequence. Using immunoSEQ multiplex PCR, the repertoire was profiled, and TCRdb retains in-frame clones only, with some absent. Of about 67,000 clones in the sample, 75% to 90% were seen once. This sample stems from a study of blood T cell repertoires in COVID-19. Germline V lookup: CDR1 SGDLS, CDR2 YYNGEE. Trimming removed 4 bases at V and 1 base at J, with 15 bases between. The length of the CDR3 is 16 residues. Sequenced input: peripheral blood. The sequence was collected from a man between 45 and 60 years old with active COVID-19. V usage is TRBV9 and J usage is TRBJ1-3, with D possibly being TRBD1 (5 bases). The CDR3 loop is CASSRFGQPSGNTIYF. Written as DNA, the CDR3 is TGTGCCAGCAGCCGTTTTGGACAACCTTCTGGAAACACCATATATTTT.